This TCR beta chain was identified during a study of blood T cell repertoires in COVID-19. Turning to the study itself: Sites in the United States, Italy and Spain provided acute and convalescent COVID-19 samples. PBMCs, B-cell-depleted T cells, or T cells provided the cDNA or gDNA that made up the material.

In the original workflow: Estimated nucleated cell counts came from reference gene primer amplification. Data came from immunoSEQ multiplex PCR; TCRdb stores just in-frame clones and leaves some out. That table supplies the V and J calls and clone size; D and trimming were determined from the DNA. Of some 520,000 clones in the sample, 80% to 90% are singletons; the top ten hold 0.75% to 0.9%. The Seattle site enrolled patients during active infection and followed them longitudinally. Trimming cost V 4 bases and J 5 bases; bases outside gene matches: 10. CDR1 SGHRS and CDR2 YFSETQ come from the germline V gene. The CDR3 covers 16 residues.

This chain joins TRBV5-1 and TRBJ2-5; 11 bases fit TRBD1. The sequenced sample was peripheral blood. The sequence came from a man aged 18 to 29 with COVID-19, enrolled during active disease. CDR3 nucleotides: TGCGCCAGCAGCCCGCGTCACGGGACAGGGGGGGAGACCCAGTACTTC. Amino acid sequence: CASSPRHGTGGETQYF.